The 11 T cell receptor beta chains reported below all come from one sample, sequenced in a study of T-cell reconstitution after alpha-beta-depleted transplantation in children (dated by TCRdb to the mid-2010s). The label giving this sample's treatment or condition can be read as: allogeneic hematopoietic cell transplantation with graft depleted of TCRalphabeta T cells and CD19 B cells. Libraries were prepared through PCR. TCRdb names Illumina HiSeq 2500 as the instrument used. TCR libraries were prepared with molecular barcoding, using unique molecular identifiers to normalize TCRbeta repertoire quantification. TCRdb itself trimmed the public reads at Q25 with fastp, ran MiXCR and retained productive beta chains. Here each entry gathers all rows of one CDR3 protein and keeps the most common genes and DNA. The sample yields around 6,500 distinct CDR3 sequences; roughly 10% were counted once. The biggest ten clones account for roughly 20% of the sample.

Specimen: PBMCs, mostly from graft donor cells, collected 180 days after TCRalphabeta/CD19-depleted stem cell transplant. These receptors were obtained from a child younger than two who had a stem cell transplant for acute myeloid leukemia, so the T cells may come from the graft donor.

This clonotype was observed many times. The chain links TRBV12-3 or TRBV12-4 to TRBJ1-5; 7 positions agree with TRBD1. With 4 bases clipped from V and 1 base from J, the junction kept 1 base outside the gene matches. The CDR3 has 14 amino acids. CDR3 residues: CASSSQGSNQPQHF. Written as DNA, the CDR3 is TGTGCCAGCAGTTCACAGGGGAGCAATCAGCCCCAGCATTTT.

Many counts were recorded for this clonotype. Here the CDR3 DNA reads TGTGCCAGCAGCCAAGAGCGGACTAGCGGGCAAGAGACCCAGTACTTC. It codes for CASSQERTSGQETQYF. This chain connects TRBV4-2 to TRBJ2-5; 11 nucleotides match TRBD2. This CDR3 region has 16 residues. Per the germline V gene, CDR1 is LGHNA and CDR2 is YNFKEQ. The V gene end was trimmed by 0 bases and the J gene end by 2 bases; junction bases not matched to a gene: 2.

Sample share makes this clonotype medium-sized. V is TRBV27 and J is TRBJ1-5, with D hard to call. CDR1 MNHEY and CDR2 SMNVEV come from the germline V gene (reference sequence). V was shortened by 6 bases and J by 6 bases, with 12 bases between the two germline ends. This CDR3 has 13 amino acids. CDR3 protein: CASSLRRLQPQHF. For the CDR3, the DNA is TGTGCCAGCAGCCTAAGAAGGCTTCAGCCCCAGCATTTT.

A note on this clonotype: The junction departs from the called germline gene at one end, perhaps through a read error. The chain has TRBV10-2 and TRBJ2-7; 12 positions agree with TRBD2. This CDR3 contains 14 residues. Germline CDR1 and CDR2: WSHSY and SAAADI. CDR3 sequence (DNA): TGCGCCAGCAAGCTAGCGGGAGGGCCAACCGAGCAGTCCTTC. Amino acid sequence: CASKLAGGPTEQSF.

The table lists this clonotype with many counts. The CDR3 DNA follows: TGTGCCAGCAGCCTTACACATAGTAGGGGCAATGAGCAGTTCTTC. Encoded protein: CASSLTHSRGNEQFF. The chain links TRBV7-9 to TRBJ2-1; D is possibly TRBD1 (5 bases). CDR1 is SEHNR, CDR2 FQNEAQ, per germline (reference sequence). Trimming pared 5 bases from V and 6 bases from J, leaving 17 bases between. The length of the CDR3 is 15 residues.

This clonotype was found many times. This sequence joins TRBV25-1 and TRBJ1-6; D unresolved. V shed 8 bases and J shed 0 bases, with 8 bases lying between them. CDR1 and CDR2 from the germline V gene are MGHDK and SYGVNS. The CDR3 loop spans 14 amino acids. The CDR3, as DNA: TGTGCCAGCGGAGGGAGCTCCTATAATTCACCCCTCCACTTT. Its protein product is CASGGSSYNSPLHF.

In this sample, this clonotype is medium-sized (0.01 to 0.1%). J is TRBJ2-2 and V is TRBV7-2, with 9 bases aligning to TRBD1. The germline CDR1 and CDR2 sequences are SGHTA and FQGNSA. V lost 3 bases to trimming and J lost 6 bases; unmatched junction nucleotides: 14. The CDR3 spans 18 residues. The CDR3 protein is CASSFRGMGQGGSGELFF. The CDR3 DNA sequence: TGTGCCAGCAGCTTTAGGGGGATGGGACAGGGCGGATCCGGGGAGCTGTTTTTT.

This clonotype appeared a single time. The V and J genes are TRBV7-3 and TRBJ2-1, with D tentatively TRBD2 (6 bases). V gave up 4 bases and J gave up 4 bases, with 17 bases separating them. The CDR3 is 16 amino acids. Germline V gives CDR1 SGHTA, CDR2 FQGTGA. The CDR3 loop reads CASSYPGTSGYNEQFF. For the CDR3, the DNA is TGTGCCAGCAGCTACCCCGGGACTTCCGGATACAATGAGCAGTTCTTC.

This clonotype has at least ten counts. V usage is TRBV5-1 and J usage is TRBJ1-2; TRBD1 matches 7 bases. The CDR3 has 15 amino acids. Germline-derived CDR1 and CDR2 are SGHRS and YFSETQ. Germline trimming cut 4 bases from V and 2 bases from J; bases unmatched to any gene: 8. CDR3 in amino acids: CASSPDRARNYGYTF. DNA of the CDR3: TGCGCCAGCAGCCCCGACAGGGCCAGAAACTATGGCTACACCTTC. Full variable domain (missing parts from reference TRBV5-1 and TRBJ1-2): KAGVTQTPRYLIKTRGQQVTLSCSPISGHRSVSWYQQTPGQGLQFLFEYFSETQRNKGNFPGRFSGRQFSNSRSEMNVSTLELGDSALYLCASSPDRARNYGYTFGSGTRLTVV.

Ten or more counts support this clonotype. The chain is built from TRBV9 and TRBJ1-6; maybe TRBD1 (6 bases). Deletions cut 0 bases from V and 7 bases from J, with 17 bases between. The germline V gene has CDR1 SGDLS and CDR2 YYNGEE. The CDR3 has 17 amino acids. CDR3 in amino acids: CASSVDARGAGNSPLHF. DNA for the CDR3: TGTGCCAGCAGCGTAGATGCCCGGGGGGCTGGGAATTCACCCCTCCACTTT.

This clonotype appeared many times. The chain combines TRBV7-8 with TRBJ2-3; D unclear. Trimming stripped 2 bases from V and 4 bases from J, with 10 bases between. Germline CDR1 reads SGHVS; CDR2 reads FQNEAQ. The CDR3 covers 14 residues. The CDR3 DNA reads TGTGCCAGCAGCTTATGGGCCCCTGCAGATACGCAGTATTTT. It specifies CASSLWAPADTQYF.